The present TCR beta chain was sequenced within a study of vaccination effects on CD4 cells after COVID-19. This table comes from immunoSEQ multiplex PCR, and its TCRdb copy is limited to in-frame clones, with some not included. Found here are tens of thousands of clones, approximately 72% of them singletons; the top ten hold 4%. Regarding this clone: Its antigen is unidentified.

Before sequencing took place, the ViraFEST assay used viral peptide pools to expand antigen-specific CD4+ T cells. Isolation of CD4+ T cells took place after approximately ten days of culture. Vaccine recipients lacked prior SARS-CoV-2 infection and had negative nucleocapsid antibodies. Researchers reported culturing 2 million to 2.5 million PBMC in each well, adding around 10 IU/ml IL-2 and 10 ug/ml peptides. The length of the CDR3 is 17 residues. This receptor was taken from a human donor who received a COVID-19 vaccine. The V and J genes are TRBV12-1 and TRBJ2-7. TRBV12-1 is listed as a pseudogene. The material was CD4+ T cells from PBMCs cultured with HCoV-OC43 spike peptides, obtained before COVID-19 vaccination. This sample's subset: HCoV-OC43 spike overlapping peptide pool stimulation. CDR3 sequence reads: CASIGGLRTTFPYEQYV. CDR3 bases: TGTGCCAGCATAGGGGGACTCCGAACAACTTTCCCCTACGAGCAGTACGTC.